This T cell receptor beta chain comes out of a study of blood T cell repertoires in COVID-19. Whole-study context: Collection of acute and convalescent COVID-19 samples took place in the United States, Italy and Spain. PBMCs, B-cell-depleted T cells, or T cells provided the cDNA or gDNA that made up the material.

This table comes from immunoSEQ multiplex PCR, and its TCRdb copy is limited to in-frame clones, with some not included. Of 90,000 to 100,000 clones listed, roughly 84% are singletons. The CDR3 contains 13 residues. V shed 5 bases, J shed 8 bases, and the junction held 8 bases outside the gene matches. Germline values: CDR1 MNHNY, CDR2 SVGAGI (reference sequence). This TCR derives from a man aged 65 to 79 with active or convalescent COVID-19. Sequencing was performed on peripheral blood. This chain connects TRBV6-6 to TRBJ1-1; TRBD1 matches at 7 bases. The CDR3 nucleotides are TGTGCCAGCAGTCTAAGGACAGGTTCAGAAGCTTTCTTT. Residues: CASSLRTGSEAFF.